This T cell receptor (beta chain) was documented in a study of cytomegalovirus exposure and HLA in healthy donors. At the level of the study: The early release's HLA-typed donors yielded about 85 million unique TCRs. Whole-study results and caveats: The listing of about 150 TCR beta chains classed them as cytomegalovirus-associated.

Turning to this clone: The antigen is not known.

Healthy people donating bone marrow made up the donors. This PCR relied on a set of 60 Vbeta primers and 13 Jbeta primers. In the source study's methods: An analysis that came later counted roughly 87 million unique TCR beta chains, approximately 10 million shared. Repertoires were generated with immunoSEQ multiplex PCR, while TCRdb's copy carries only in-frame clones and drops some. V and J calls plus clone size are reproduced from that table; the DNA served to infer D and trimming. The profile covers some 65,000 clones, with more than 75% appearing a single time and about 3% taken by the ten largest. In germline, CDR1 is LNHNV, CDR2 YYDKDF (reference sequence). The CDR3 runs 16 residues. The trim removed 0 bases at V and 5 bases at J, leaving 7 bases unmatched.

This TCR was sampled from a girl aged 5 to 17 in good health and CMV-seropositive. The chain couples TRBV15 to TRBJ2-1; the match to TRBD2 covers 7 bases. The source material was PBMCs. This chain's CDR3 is CATSREGGRDHNEQFF. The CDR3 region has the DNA TGTGCCACCAGCAGAGAGGGCGGGAGAGACCACAATGAGCAGTTCTTC.